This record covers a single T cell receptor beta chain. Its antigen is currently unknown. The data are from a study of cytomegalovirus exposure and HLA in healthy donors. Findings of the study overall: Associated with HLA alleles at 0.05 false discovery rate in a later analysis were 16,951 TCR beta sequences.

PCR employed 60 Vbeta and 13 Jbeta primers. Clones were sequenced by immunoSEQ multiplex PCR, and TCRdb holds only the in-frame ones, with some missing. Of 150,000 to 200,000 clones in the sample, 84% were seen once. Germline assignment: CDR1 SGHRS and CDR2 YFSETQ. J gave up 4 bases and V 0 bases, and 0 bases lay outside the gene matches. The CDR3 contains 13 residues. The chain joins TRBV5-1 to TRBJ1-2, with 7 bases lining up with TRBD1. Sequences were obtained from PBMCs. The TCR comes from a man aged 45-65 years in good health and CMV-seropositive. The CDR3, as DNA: TGCGCCAGCAGCTTGGACAGGGGCTATGGCTACACCTTC. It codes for CASSLDRGYGYTF.